The rows below give T cell receptor beta chains drawn from one sample of a study of blood T cell repertoires in COVID-19. Measured with immunoSEQ multiplex PCR; TCRdb has only the in-frame clones, and not every one. The sample holds fewer than 200,000 clones, approximately 86% seen once. The sequenced material came from peripheral blood. The receptors come from a woman of 80 years or more with acute or convalescent COVID-19. CDR3s include the opening cysteine and the closing phenylalanine or tryptophan. D genes are given only for firm matches. Size is omitted from some rows. Given values are once, few, many or a class for expanded clones.

clone_size	cdr3_length	d_call	v_call	j_call	cdr3_nt	cdr3_aa
NA	13	TRBD1	TRBV19	TRBJ2-7	TGTGCCAGTAGGGGACAGGGGGCCAACGAGCAGTACTTC	CASRGQGANEQYF
NA	15	TRBD1	TRBV6-6	TRBJ2-2	TGTGCCAGCAGGACCCGACAGGGCGATACCGGGGAGCTGTTTTTT	CASRTRQGDTGELFF
NA	15	TRBD1	TRBV2	TRBJ1-6	TGTGCCAGCGGAGACAGGGGCTCCTATAATTCACCCCTCCACTTT	CASGDRGSYNSPLHF
NA	19	TRBD2	TRBV9	TRBJ2-3	TGTGCCAGCAGCGTAGGAGAAGGGACTAGCGGGATGAGCACAGATACGCAGTATTTT	CASSVGEGTSGMSTDTQYF
once	15	NA	TRBV27	TRBJ2-2	TGTGCCAGCAACCTGGCGGGGCGAGGGGAGGGGGAGCTGTTTTTT	CASNLAGRGEGELFF
NA	15	TRBD2	TRBV5-1	TRBJ2-2	TGCGCCAGCAGCTCCGGGACTAGTGGTACCGGGGAGCTGTTTTTT	CASSSGTSGTGELFF
NA	20	TRBD1	TRBV6-4	TRBJ2-1	TGTGCCAGCAGTGACTTCCGGGACAGGGGGCTCGAGTTTGCCTACAATGAGCAGTTCTTC	CASSDFRDRGLEFAYNEQFF
NA	16	NA	TRBV5-6	TRBJ1-1	TGTGCCAGCAGTCCTGATATGTCGTCGTGGAGGACTGAAGCTTTCTTT	CASSPDMSSWRTEAFF
NA	14	NA	TRBV5-1	TRBJ1-4	TGCGCCAGCAGCTTGGAACCAAATCGGGAAAAACTGTTTTTT	CASSLEPNREKLFF
NA	13	NA	TRBV5-1	TRBJ2-1	TGCGCCAGCAGCTTGTGGACAGCCAATGAGCAGTTCTTC	CASSLWTANEQFF
NA	15	TRBD2	TRBV6-5	TRBJ2-2	TGTGCCAGCAGGCAAGCGGGAGGAGACACCGGGGAGCTGTTTTTT	CASRQAGGDTGELFF
NA	17	NA	TRBV4-1	TRBJ2-5	TGCGCCAGCAGCCAAGATTTAAGGGTGGGAGTCCAAGAGACCCAGTACTTC	CASSQDLRVGVQETQYF
NA	15	NA	TRBV27	TRBJ1-1	TGTGCCAGCAGTTACTCCCGAGGGGGAATCACTGAAGCTTTCTTT	CASSYSRGGITEAFF
NA	15	TRBD2	TRBV7-2	TRBJ2-3	TGTGCCAGCGGCCCACGGGGACTAGAGGGGGGGACGCAGTATTTT	CASGPRGLEGGTQYF
few	13	TRBD1	TRBV29-1	TRBJ1-1	TGCAGCGTTGTGGGACAGTTGAACACTGAAGCTTTCTTT	CSVVGQLNTEAFF
NA	13	TRBD2	TRBV6-2/TRBV6-3	TRBJ2-7	TGTGCCAGCGGCCGGGACTACTCCTACGAGCAGTACTTC	CASGRDYSYEQYF
NA	14	NA	TRBV5-1	TRBJ2-3	TGCGCCAGCAATCCGGGTCGCCAAACAGATACGCAGTATTTT	CASNPGRQTDTQYF
NA	14	NA	TRBV3-1/TRBV3-2	TRBJ1-1	TGTGCCAGCAGCCAAGGCTTGGGTCCTCCAACAGGGATCTTT	CASSQGLGPPTGIF
NA	14	NA	TRBV2	TRBJ1-1	TGTGCCAGCAGTGTGGCGGGCGTGAACACTGAAGCTTTCTTT	CASSVAGVNTEAFF
NA	15	NA	TRBV5-4	TRBJ2-1	TGTGCCAGCAGCTTGTCGCCAACATCGATTGATGAGCAGTTCTTC	CASSLSPTSIDEQFF
few	16	NA	TRBV27	TRBJ2-1	TGTGCCAGCAGTTTACCGGGGTCCGGCTCCTACAATGAGCAGTTCTTC	CASSLPGSGSYNEQFF
NA	16	TRBD1	TRBV5-6	TRBJ2-2	TGTGCCAGCAGCCGGAGGACAGGGCTGAACACCGGGGAGCTGTTTTTT	CASSRRTGLNTGELFF
NA	19	TRBD2	TRBV7-6	TRBJ2-3	TGTGCCAGCAGCTCCCTCCGCCCCGGGACTAGCGGGAGGGGAGCGGAGCAGTATTTT	CASSSLRPGTSGRGAEQYF
once	15	NA	TRBV6-5	TRBJ1-2	TGTGCCAGCTCCCGAGGCGGGGTTTCTAACTATGGCTACACCTTC	CASSRGGVSNYGYTF